A selection of T cell receptor beta chains follows, all from one sample in a study of CXCR3-negative and CXCR3-positive naive CD8 T cells. Reanalyzing the 5' RACE reads, TCRdb keeps one entry per CDR3 protein, without DNA. The table for this sample gives about 89,000 distinct CDR3 sequences. The sequencing input was naive CXCR3+ CD8+ T cells from blood. These receptor sequences come from a human donor in good health. Some clones in this sample may be carry-over from other donors' samples. Each CDR3 is given with its conserved first and last residue.

J gene | V gene | CDR3 protein
TRBJ2-1 | TRBV4-3 | CASSQELTGGPRDNEQFF
TRBJ2-1 | TRBV29-1 | CSVDMLAGGPYEQFF
TRBJ1-1 | TRBV10-3 | CAISESRNTEAFF
TRBJ1-1 | TRBV6-2/TRBV6-3 | CASSYSVGTEAFF
TRBJ2-3 | TRBV12-3/TRBV12-4 | CASSFTRIGVGSTDTQYF
TRBJ2-5 | TRBV9 | CASSVMPGPQETQYF
TRBJ2-1 | TRBV7-6 | CASSSNQGSSYNEQFF
TRBJ2-1 | TRBV4-2 | CASSQQTQPLNEQFF
TRBJ1-1 | TRBV9 | CASSVGVQAIAFF
TRBJ1-1 | TRBV20-1 | CSAPEGATEAFF
TRBJ1-5 | TRBV5-1 | CASSLAGIDQPQHF
TRBJ2-3 | TRBV6-2/TRBV6-3 | CASSYLGQNTDTQYF
TRBJ2-1 | TRBV5-1 | CASRPDSYNEQFF
TRBJ2-1 | TRBV3-1 | CASSQSRGPSYNEQFF
TRBJ1-2 | TRBV7-9 | CASSLIDTVGDGYTF
TRBJ1-6 | TRBV15 | CATSRVSTGGLYSPLHF
TRBJ2-1 | TRBV6-1 | CASSAPGGAGNEQFF
TRBJ1-1 | TRBV27 | CASSVSRAPNTEAFF
TRBJ2-1 | TRBV4-3 | CASSQDRVSDRYNEQFF
TRBJ1-1 | TRBV20-1 | CSAKARMNTEAFF
TRBJ1-5 | TRBV27 | CASSLFARAGNQPQHF
TRBJ1-2 | TRBV28 | CASSRTAYGYTF